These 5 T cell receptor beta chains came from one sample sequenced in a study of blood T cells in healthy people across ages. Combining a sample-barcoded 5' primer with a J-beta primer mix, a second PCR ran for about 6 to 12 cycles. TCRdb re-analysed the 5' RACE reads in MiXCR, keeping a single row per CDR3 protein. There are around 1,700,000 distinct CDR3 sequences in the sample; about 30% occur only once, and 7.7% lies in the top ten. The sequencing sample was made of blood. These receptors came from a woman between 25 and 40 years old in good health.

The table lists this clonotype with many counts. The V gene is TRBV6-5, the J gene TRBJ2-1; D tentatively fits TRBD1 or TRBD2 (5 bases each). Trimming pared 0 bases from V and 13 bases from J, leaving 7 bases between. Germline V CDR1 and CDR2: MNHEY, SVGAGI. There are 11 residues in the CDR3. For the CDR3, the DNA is TGTGCCAGCAGTTACTCTGGGGGTCAGTTCTTC. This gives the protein CASSYSGGQFF.

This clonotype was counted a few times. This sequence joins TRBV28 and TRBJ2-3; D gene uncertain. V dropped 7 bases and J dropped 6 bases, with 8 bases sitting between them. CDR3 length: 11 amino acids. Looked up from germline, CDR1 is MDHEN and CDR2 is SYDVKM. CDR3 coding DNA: TGTGCCAGCACCCGCCAGGATACGCAGTATTTT. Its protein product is CASTRQDTQYF.

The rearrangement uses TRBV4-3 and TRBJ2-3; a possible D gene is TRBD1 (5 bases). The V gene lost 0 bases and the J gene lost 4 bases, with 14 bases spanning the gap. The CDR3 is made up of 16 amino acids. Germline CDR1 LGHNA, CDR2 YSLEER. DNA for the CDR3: TGCGCCAGCAGCCAAGAGGAAGGGGCACCCCCAGATACGCAGTATTTT. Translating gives CASSQEEGAPPDTQYF.

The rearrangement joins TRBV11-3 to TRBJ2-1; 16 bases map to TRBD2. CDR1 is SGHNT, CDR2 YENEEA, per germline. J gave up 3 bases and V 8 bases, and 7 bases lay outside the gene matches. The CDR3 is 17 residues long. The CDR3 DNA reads TGTGCCAGCGGGACCGGGACTAGCGGGGGGGGCTACAATGAGCAGTTCTTC. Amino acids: CASGTGTSGGGYNEQFF.

This CDR3 is CSVDGPNEQFF. The DNA for the CDR3 is TGCAGTGTAGACGGACCGAATGAGCAGTTCTTC. V is TRBV20-1 and J is TRBJ2-1; no reliable D call. V was pared by 7 bases and J by 7 bases, with 11 bases between. CDR3 size: 11 residues. The germline V gene encodes CDR1 DFQATT and CDR2 SNEGSKA (reference sequence).